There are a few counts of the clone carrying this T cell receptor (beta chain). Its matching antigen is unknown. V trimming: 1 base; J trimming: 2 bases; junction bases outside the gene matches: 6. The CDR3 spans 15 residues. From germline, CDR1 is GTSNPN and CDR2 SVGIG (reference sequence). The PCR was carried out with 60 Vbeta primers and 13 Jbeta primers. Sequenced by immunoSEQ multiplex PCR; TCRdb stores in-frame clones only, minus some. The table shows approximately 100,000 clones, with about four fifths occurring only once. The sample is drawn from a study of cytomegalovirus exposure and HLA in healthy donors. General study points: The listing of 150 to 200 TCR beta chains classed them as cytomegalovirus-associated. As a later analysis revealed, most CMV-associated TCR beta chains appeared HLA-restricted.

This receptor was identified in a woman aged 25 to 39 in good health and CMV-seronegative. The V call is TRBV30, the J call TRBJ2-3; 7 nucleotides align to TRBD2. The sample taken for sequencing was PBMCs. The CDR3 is CAWSGSGGITDTQYF. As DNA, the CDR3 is TGTGCCTGGAGTGGATCGGGGGGAATCACAGATACGCAGTATTTT.